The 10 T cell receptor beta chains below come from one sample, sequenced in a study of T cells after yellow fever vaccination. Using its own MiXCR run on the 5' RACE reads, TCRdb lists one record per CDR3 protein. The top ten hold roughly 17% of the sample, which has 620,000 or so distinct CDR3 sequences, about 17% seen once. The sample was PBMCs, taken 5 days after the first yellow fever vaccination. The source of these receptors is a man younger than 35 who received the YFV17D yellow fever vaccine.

The CDR3 bases are TGTGCCAGCAGCAGACGGGCCCCAGGGAACAGGACTAGCACAGATACGCAGTATTTT. Residues: CASSRRAPGNRTSTDTQYF. This chain joins TRBV21-1 and TRBJ2-3; the table gives TRBD1 as D, unverified against the DNA. TRBV21-1 is a recognized pseudogene. This CDR3 has 19 residues.

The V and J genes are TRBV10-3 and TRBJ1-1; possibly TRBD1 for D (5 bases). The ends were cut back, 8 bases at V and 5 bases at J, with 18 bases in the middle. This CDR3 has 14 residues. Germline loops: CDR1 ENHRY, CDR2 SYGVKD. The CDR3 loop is CAIRKAGERTEAFF. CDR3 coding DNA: TGTGCCATCCGAAAAGCGGGGGAAAGGACTGAAGCTTTCTTT.

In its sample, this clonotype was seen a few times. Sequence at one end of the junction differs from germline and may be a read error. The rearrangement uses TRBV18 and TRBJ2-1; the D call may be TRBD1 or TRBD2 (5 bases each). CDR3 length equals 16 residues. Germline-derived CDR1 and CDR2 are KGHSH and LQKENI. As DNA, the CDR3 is TGTGCCTGCTCCCATGGACTCCCCAGGACATACAATGAGCAGTTCTTC. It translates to CACSHGLPRTYNEQFF. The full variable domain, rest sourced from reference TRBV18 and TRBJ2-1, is NAGVMQNPRHLVRRRGQEARLRCSPMKGHSHVYWYRQLPEEGLKFMVYLQKENIIDESGMPKERFSAEFPKEGPSILRIQQVVRGDSAAYFCACSHGLPRTYNEQFFGPGTRLTVL.

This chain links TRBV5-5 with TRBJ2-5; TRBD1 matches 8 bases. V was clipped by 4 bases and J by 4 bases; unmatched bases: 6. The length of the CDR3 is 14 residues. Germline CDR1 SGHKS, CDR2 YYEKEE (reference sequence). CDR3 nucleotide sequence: TGTGCCAGCAGCGAGGACAGGGTAAGAGAGACCCAGTACTTC. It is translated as CASSEDRVRETQYF.

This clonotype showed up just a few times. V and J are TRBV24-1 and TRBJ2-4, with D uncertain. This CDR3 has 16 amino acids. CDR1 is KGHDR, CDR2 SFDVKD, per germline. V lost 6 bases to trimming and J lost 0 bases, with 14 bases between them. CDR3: CATSTGRELAKNIQYF. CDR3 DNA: TGTGCCACCAGTACTGGGCGCGAACTAGCCAAAAACATTCAGTACTTC.

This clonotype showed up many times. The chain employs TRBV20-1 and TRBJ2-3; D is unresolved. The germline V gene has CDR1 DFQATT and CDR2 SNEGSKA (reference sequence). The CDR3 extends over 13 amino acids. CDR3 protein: CLVPFIGADTQYF. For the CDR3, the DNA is TGCCTCGTGCCCTTTATCGGTGCAGATACGCAGTATTTT.

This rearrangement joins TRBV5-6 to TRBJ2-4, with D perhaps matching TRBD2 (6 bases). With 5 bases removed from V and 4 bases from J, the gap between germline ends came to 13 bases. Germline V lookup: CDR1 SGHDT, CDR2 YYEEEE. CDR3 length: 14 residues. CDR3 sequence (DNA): TGTGCCAGCAGTTCTACCGGGGGTAAAAACATTCAGTACTTC. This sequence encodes CASSSTGGKNIQYF. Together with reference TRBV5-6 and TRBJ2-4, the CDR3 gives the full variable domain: DAGVTQSPTHLIKTRGQQVTLRCSPKSGHDTVSWYQQALGQGPQFIFQYYEEEERQRGNFPDRFSGHQFPNYSSELNVNALLLGDSALYLCASSSTGGKNIQYFGAGTRLSVL.

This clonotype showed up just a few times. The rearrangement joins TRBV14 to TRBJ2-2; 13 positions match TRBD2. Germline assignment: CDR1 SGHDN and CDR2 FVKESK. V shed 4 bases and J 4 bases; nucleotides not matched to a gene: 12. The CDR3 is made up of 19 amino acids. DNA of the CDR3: TGTGCCAGCAGCCCGTTAGGACTAGCGGGGGACCTATTCACCGGGGAGCTGTTTTTT. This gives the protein CASSPLGLAGDLFTGELFF.

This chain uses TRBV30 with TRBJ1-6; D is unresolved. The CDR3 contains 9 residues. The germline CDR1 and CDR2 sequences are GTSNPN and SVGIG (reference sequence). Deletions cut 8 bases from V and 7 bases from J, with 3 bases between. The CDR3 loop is CATNSPLHF. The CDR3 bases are TGTGCCACGAATTCACCCCTCCACTTT.

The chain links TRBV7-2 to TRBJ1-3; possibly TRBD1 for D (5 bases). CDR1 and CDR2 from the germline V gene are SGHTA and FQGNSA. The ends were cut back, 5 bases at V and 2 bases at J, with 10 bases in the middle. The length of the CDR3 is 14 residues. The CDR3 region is CASSTSRAGNTIYF. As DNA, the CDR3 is TGTGCCAGCAGCACGAGCAGGGCTGGAAACACCATATATTTT.